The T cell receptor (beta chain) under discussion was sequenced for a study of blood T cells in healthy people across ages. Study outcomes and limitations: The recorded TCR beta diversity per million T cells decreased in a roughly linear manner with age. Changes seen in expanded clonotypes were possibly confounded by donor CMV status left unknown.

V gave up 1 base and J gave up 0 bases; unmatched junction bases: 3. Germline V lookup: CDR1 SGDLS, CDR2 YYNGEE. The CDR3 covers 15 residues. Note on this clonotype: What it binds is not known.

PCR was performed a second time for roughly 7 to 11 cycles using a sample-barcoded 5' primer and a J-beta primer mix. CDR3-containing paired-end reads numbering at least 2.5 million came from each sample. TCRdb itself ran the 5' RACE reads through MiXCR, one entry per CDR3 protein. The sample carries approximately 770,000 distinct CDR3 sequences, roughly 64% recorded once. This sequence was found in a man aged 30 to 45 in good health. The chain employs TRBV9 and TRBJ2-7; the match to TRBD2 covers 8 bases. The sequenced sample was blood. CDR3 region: CASSVSSGSSYEQYF. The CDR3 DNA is TGTGCCAGCAGCGTATCAAGCGGGAGCTCCTACGAGCAGTACTTC.